This T cell receptor (delta chain) is from a study of γδ T cells in repeated Plasmodium falciparum infection. Vgamma9/Vdelta2+ and Vdelta2-negative gammadelta T cells were flow-sorted from PBMC for bulk sequencing. This clone was counted many times. A far larger clone is off by one base, so a read error is likely. Other DNA sequences in the same sample also yield this CDR3. TCRdb used CATT to re-call clones from the multiplex PCR reads. The data contain 70,000 to 95,000 delta-chain clones, approximately 1.5% of them seen just once; the ten biggest clones take up under 9.5%. Germline loops: CDR1 TSWWSYY, CDR2 QGS. There are 20 residues in the CDR3.

The receptor's source is a pool of human donors (malaria-infected and uninfected, not separated). The chain couples TRDV1 to TRDJ4; 12 nucleotides match TRDD3. The material sequenced was gamma-delta T cells from blood. CDR3 DNA: TGCGCTCTTGGGGAACTATCTTACCCCTGGGGGATACGTGATTCCAGACCCCTGATCTTT. Residues: CALGELSYPWGIRDSRPLIF.